Presented here are 7 T cell receptor beta chains from one specimen sequenced in a study of high-grade serous ovarian cancer treatment subgroups. The method was immunoSEQ multiplex PCR; TCRdb's version includes in-frame clones alone and lacks a portion of them. The sample holds about 8,000 clones; approximately 62% are singletons and the top ten take 5.9%. Tumor samples were taken before definitive surgery or chemotherapy. Sequenced: tumor tissue. These receptors originate from a human donor with high-grade serous ovarian cancer.

The V gene is TRBV4-3, the J gene TRBJ2-1, with 8 bases identical to TRBD2. CDR3 length equals 13 residues. The V gene's germline CDR1 is LGHNA and CDR2 YSLEER. Losses at the gene ends were 4 bases for V and 10 bases for J; bases not matched to a gene: 6. CDR3 region: CASSLTQRGEQFF. The CDR3 DNA follows: TGCGCCAGCAGCCTCACCCAGCGGGGGGAGCAGTTCTTC.

The sample holds one count of this clone. The chain combines TRBV6-1 with TRBJ2-7, with a possible D match to TRBD2 (5 bases). Deletions cut 0 bases from V and 2 bases from J, with 11 bases between. The CDR3 consists of 15 residues. Looked up from germline, CDR1 is MNHNS and CDR2 is SASEGT. DNA of the CDR3: TGTGCCAGCAGTGAAGCGGAGAGGGCACCCTACGAGCAGTACTTC. This sequence encodes CASSEAERAPYEQYF.

This clone came up a few times. The chain carries TRBV5-6 and TRBJ1-1; the D gene is possibly TRBD1 (5 bases). The CDR3 is 12 amino acids. The V end lost 7 bases, the J end lost 0 bases, and 7 bases lay between the germline ends. CDR1 is SGHDT, CDR2 YYEEEE, per germline. The CDR3 bases are TGTGCCAGCCTGGGGCTGAACACTGAAGCTTTCTTT. It encodes CASLGLNTEAFF.

V usage is TRBV2 and J usage is TRBJ2-3; a possible D gene is TRBD2 (5 bases). The V gene's germline CDR1 is SNHLY and CDR2 FYNNEI. The CDR3 extends over 13 amino acids. The V end was cut by 6 bases, the J end by 2 bases, with 9 bases between. This chain's CDR3 is CASRVDYTDTQYF. CDR3 coding DNA: TGTGCCAGCAGGGTCGACTACACAGATACGCAGTATTTT.

This chain connects TRBV7-9 to TRBJ2-1; TRBD2 matches 7 bases. Germline V lookup: CDR1 SEHNR, CDR2 FQNEAQ (reference sequence). The length of the CDR3 is 14 residues. V shed 1 base, J shed 16 bases, and the junction held 13 bases outside the gene matches. The CDR3 DNA follows: TGTGCCAGCAGCTTAGGGGGAGGGACTCCGGTCTTATTCTTC. This translates into CASSLGGGTPVLFF.

This clone was picked up a small number of times. The rearrangement uses TRBV5-6 and TRBJ2-5; D is possibly TRBD2 (6 bases). This CDR3 is 13 amino acids long. Trimming cost V 4 bases and J 12 bases, with 19 bases left between them. Looked up from germline, CDR1 is SGHDT and CDR2 is YYEEEE. The CDR3 DNA is TGTGCCAGCAGCGCGGGGAGGCAGGGCGGGAAGTACTTC. It is translated as CASSAGRQGGKYF.

The chain combines TRBV29-1 with TRBJ1-1; 9 bases are a match to TRBD1. From germline, CDR1 is SQVTM and CDR2 ANQGSEA. This CDR3 region has 13 residues. V lost 6 bases, J lost 4 bases, and 6 bases stayed unmatched. The DNA of the CDR3 is TGCAGCGTCGAGGGACAGGGAGGCACTGAAGCTTTCTTT. Its protein is CSVEGQGGTEAFF.